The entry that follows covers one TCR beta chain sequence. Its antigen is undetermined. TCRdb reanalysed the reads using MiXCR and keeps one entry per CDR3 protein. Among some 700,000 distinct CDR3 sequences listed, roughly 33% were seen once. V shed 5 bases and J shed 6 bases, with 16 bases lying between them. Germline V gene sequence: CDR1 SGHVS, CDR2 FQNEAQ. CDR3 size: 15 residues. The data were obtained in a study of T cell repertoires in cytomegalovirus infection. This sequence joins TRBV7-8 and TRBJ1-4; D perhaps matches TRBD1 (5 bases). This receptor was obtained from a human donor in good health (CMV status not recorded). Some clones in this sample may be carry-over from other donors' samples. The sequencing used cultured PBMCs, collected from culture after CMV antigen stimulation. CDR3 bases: TGTGCCAGCAGCCAGGCGGGGCAATGGTATGAAAAACTGTTTTTT. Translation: CASSQAGQWYEKLFF.